The present TCR beta chain was sequenced within a study of cytomegalovirus exposure and HLA in healthy donors. Study-wide points: Sequencing artifact likely explains a cluster of highly shared sequence variants. Further analysis, carried out later, found HLA-associated TCR beta chains more clonally expanded than equally common other chains. A few of the chains that were CMV-associated were confirmed in vitro to be specific for CMV antigens.

After removal of 6 bases from V and 2 bases from J, the junction contained 4 bases not matched to a gene. Germline lookup yields CDR1 SQVTM and CDR2 ANQGSEA. CDR3 size: 12 residues. In regard to this clone: Its antigen is unknown.

With 60 Vbeta and 13 Jbeta primers, the PCR was carried out. Sequencing used immunoSEQ multiplex PCR; TCRdb keeps in-frame clones, though not all of them. This table has 130,000 to 150,000 clones, just under 85% appearing once. The sequenced material came from PBMCs. This receptor was taken from a woman aged 60 to 75 in good health and CMV-seropositive. The rearrangement links TRBV29-1 to TRBJ2-7, with 7 bases identical to TRBD1. CDR3 region: CSVGTAPYEQYF. CDR3 bases: TGCAGCGTGGGGACAGCACCCTACGAGCAGTACTTC.